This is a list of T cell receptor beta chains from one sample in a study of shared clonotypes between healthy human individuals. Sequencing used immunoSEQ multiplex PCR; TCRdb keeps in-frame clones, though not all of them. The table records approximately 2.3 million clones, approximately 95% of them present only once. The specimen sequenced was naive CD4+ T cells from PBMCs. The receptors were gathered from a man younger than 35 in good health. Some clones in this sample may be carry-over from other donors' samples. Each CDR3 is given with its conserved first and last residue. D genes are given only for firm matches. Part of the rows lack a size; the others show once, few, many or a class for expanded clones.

CAISRFRDSGLETQYF,TGTGCCATCAGTAGATTCCGGGACTCCGGGCTGGAGACCCAGTACTTC,TRBV10-3,TRBJ2-5,NA,NA
CAIRIDRAADTQYF,TGTGCCATCAGGATAGACAGGGCGGCGGATACGCAGTATTTT,TRBV10-3,TRBJ2-3,NA,TRBD1
CASSESFKGLYYEQYF,TGTGCCAGCAGTGAAAGTTTCAAGGGGCTCTACTACGAGCAGTACTTC,TRBV6-1,TRBJ2-7,NA,NA
CASSLEGGSLYEQYF,TGTGCCAGCTCACTGGAGGGCGGGAGCCTCTACGAGCAGTACTTC,TRBV18,TRBJ2-7,NA,TRBD2
CASSLGGKQTNEQYF,TGTGCCAGCAGCTTGGGGGGGAAACAGACCAACGAGCAGTACTTC,TRBV5-4,TRBJ2-7,NA,NA
CASGPSSGGSYNEQFF,TGTGCTAGTGGCCCATCTAGCGGGGGGTCCTACAATGAGCAGTTCTTC,TRBV12-5,TRBJ2-1,NA,TRBD2
CASSFVAHHGGTPCHTF,TGTGCCAGCAGCTTTGTGGCACACCACGGGGGTACCCCTTGTCACACCTTC,TRBV12-1,TRBJ1-2,NA,NA
CASRADLEQFF,TGTGCCAGCAGAGCCGACCTCGAGCAGTTCTTC,TRBV6-4,TRBJ2-1,NA,NA
CASSLPTITGHSGANVLTF,TGTGCCAGCAGTTTACCCACCATCACAGGCCACTCTGGGGCCAACGTCCTGACTTTC,TRBV28,TRBJ2-6,NA,NA
CASSPTGGPPGNIQYF,TGTGCCAGCAGTCCAACAGGGGGCCCACCTGGGAACATTCAGTACTTC,TRBV28,TRBJ2-4,NA,TRBD1
CASNNRDEQYF,TGTGCCAGCAATAACCGCGACGAGCAGTACTTC,TRBV6-5,TRBJ2-7,NA,NA
CASSQVRTSGSSYEQYF,TGTGCCAGCAGCCAAGTAAGGACTAGCGGGAGTTCCTACGAGCAGTACTTC,TRBV4-2,TRBJ2-7,NA,TRBD2
CSASTEETQYF,TGCAGTGCGTCAACGGAAGAGACCCAGTACTTC,TRBV20-1,TRBJ2-5,once,NA
CASSFPGTNTGELFF,TGTGCCAGCAGCTTCCCGGGGACGAACACCGGGGAGCTGTTTTTT,TRBV5-4,TRBJ2-2,NA,NA
CASAFRGTDTQYF,TGTGCCAGCGCCTTCCGCGGCACAGATACGCAGTATTTT,TRBV27,TRBJ2-3,once,NA
CASSLEGRLNTEAFF,TGTGCCAGCAGCTTGGAAGGTCGGCTGAACACTGAAGCTTTCTTT,TRBV5-5,TRBJ1-1,NA,NA
CASSSPKLAGGSNEQFF,TGTGCCAGCAGCTCCCCCAAACTAGCGGGAGGGTCCAATGAGCAGTTCTTC,TRBV7-8,TRBJ2-1,NA,TRBD2
CAWSIGLRDTEAFF,TGTGCCTGGAGTATAGGGCTCCGGGACACTGAAGCTTTCTTT,TRBV30,TRBJ1-1,few,NA
CASSQGRASGANVLTF,TGCGCCAGCAGCCAAGGAAGGGCCTCTGGGGCCAACGTCCTGACTTTC,TRBV4-1,TRBJ2-6,NA,NA
CASSYGTGVYEQYF,TGTGCCAGCAGCTACGGGACAGGGGTCTACGAGCAGTACTTC,TRBV6-5,TRBJ2-7,NA,TRBD1
CASRGGRETQYF,TGTGCCAGCCGAGGGGGCCGGGAGACCCAGTACTTC,TRBV6-5,TRBJ2-5,NA,TRBD1
CASSLETGNSPLHF,TGTGCCAGCTCACTGGAGACGGGTAATTCACCCCTCCACTTT,TRBV18,TRBJ1-6,NA,NA
CASSQGRNTEAFF,TGTGCCAGCAGTCAGGGCAGGAACACTGAAGCTTTCTTT,TRBV4-2,TRBJ1-1,NA,NA
CASSLGLAPVNEQFF,TGTGCCAGCAGCTTGGGACTAGCCCCCGTCAATGAGCAGTTCTTC,TRBV11-3,TRBJ2-1,NA,TRBD2
CSVERGQGDEQYF,TGCAGCGTTGAGCGGGGACAGGGTGACGAGCAGTACTTC,TRBV29-1,TRBJ2-7,NA,TRBD1
CASNRVRADTQYF,TGTGCCAGCAACCGGGTAAGAGCAGATACGCAGTATTTT,TRBV28,TRBJ2-3,once,NA
CASSIEGGMGNQPQHF,TGTGCCAGTAGTATAGAGGGAGGGATGGGCAATCAGCCCCAGCATTTT,TRBV19,TRBJ1-5,NA,NA
CASSPSDFYNEQFF,TGTGCCAGCAGCCCGTCGGACTTTTACAATGAGCAGTTCTTC,TRBV9,TRBJ2-1,NA,NA
CASSQVFRGPSTDTQYF,TGTGCCAGCAGCCAAGTCTTCCGGGGGCCTAGCACAGATACGCAGTATTTT,TRBV4-2,TRBJ2-3,NA,NA
CASSQEAPWSEQFF,TGTGCCAGCAGCCAAGAAGCCCCATGGAGTGAGCAGTTCTTC,TRBV14,TRBJ2-1,NA,NA
CASSRTGSDTEAFF,TGTGCCAGCTCACGGACAGGTTCGGACACTGAAGCTTTCTTT,TRBV18,TRBJ1-1,NA,TRBD1
CASSWGQSEQYF,TGTGCCAGCAGCTGGGGACAGTCAGAGCAGTACTTC,TRBV11-2,TRBJ2-7,NA,TRBD1
CARTGTGRNTEAFF,TGTGCCAGGACCGGGACAGGTAGGAACACTGAAGCTTTCTTT,TRBV19,TRBJ1-1,NA,TRBD1
CASSPDRGGQPQHF,TGTGCCAGCAGTCCGGACAGGGGGGGTCAGCCCCAGCATTTT,TRBV6-5,TRBJ1-5,NA,TRBD1
CASSLENYEQYF,TGTGCCAGCAGCTTGGAAAACTACGAGCAGTACTTC,TRBV5-6,TRBJ2-7,once,NA
CASSSVRGGPTEAFF,TGTGCCAGCAGCTCCGTGCGCGGGGGGCCCACTGAAGCTTTCTTT,TRBV11-2,TRBJ1-1,NA,NA
CASSVGISGGKLFF,TGTGCCAGCAGTGTTGGGATTTCAGGGGGAAAACTGTTTTTT,TRBV6-1,TRBJ1-4,NA,TRBD1
CASSPRTLNTEAFF,TGTGCCAGCAGCCCTCGGACACTGAACACTGAAGCTTTCTTT,TRBV7-2,TRBJ1-1,NA,NA
CASSQDSADTQYF,TGCGCCAGCAGCCAAGATTCGGCAGATACGCAGTATTTT,TRBV4-1,TRBJ2-3,NA,NA
CASSPQRDSYNEQFF,TGTGCCAGCAGCCCCCAGCGGGACTCCTACAATGAGCAGTTCTTC,TRBV7-2,TRBJ2-1,NA,TRBD2
CASSPTPVAGGNTGELFF,TGTGCCAGCAGCCCCACGCCCGTAGCGGGAGGAAACACCGGGGAGCTGTTTTTT,TRBV5-4,TRBJ2-2,NA,TRBD2
CAWRDRNSNQPQHF,TGTGCCTGGAGGGACCGGAATAGCAATCAGCCCCAGCATTTT,TRBV30,TRBJ1-5,NA,NA
CATSPSGSNYEQYF,TGTGCCACCAGCCCTAGCGGGAGTAACTACGAGCAGTACTTC,TRBV15,TRBJ2-7,NA,TRBD2
CASSLALAENTEAFF,TGCGCCAGCAGCTTGGCCCTGGCCGAGAACACTGAAGCTTTCTTT,TRBV5-1,TRBJ1-1,NA,NA
CASSGRGYYGYTF,TGTGCCAGCTCAGGCAGGGGCTACTATGGCTACACCTTC,TRBV6-1,TRBJ1-2,NA,NA
CASSGALANTGELFF,TGCGCCAGCAGCGGTGCGCTAGCAAACACCGGGGAGCTGTTTTTT,TRBV5-1,TRBJ2-2,NA,NA
CATSQTGDGQPEAFF,TGTGCCACCAGCCAAACCGGGGACGGGCAGCCTGAAGCTTTCTTT,TRBV19,TRBJ1-1,NA,NA
CASSLGGLAGESEQYF,TGTGCCAGCAGCTTGGGGGGACTAGCGGGAGAAAGCGAGCAGTACTTC,TRBV5-4,TRBJ2-7,NA,TRBD2
CASSLLTRQNTEAFF,TGTGCCAGCAGTTTGCTAACGAGACAGAACACTGAAGCTTTCTTT,TRBV28,TRBJ1-1,NA,NA
CASSSLQVLGETQYF,TGCGCCAGCAGCTCTTTACAGGTCCTGGGGGAGACCCAGTACTTC,TRBV4-1,TRBJ2-5,NA,NA
CASSVDTGLNQPQHF,TGTGCCAGCAGCGTAGATACAGGGCTCAATCAGCCCCAGCATTTT,TRBV9,TRBJ1-5,NA,NA
CASKGQADTQYF,TGTGCCAGCAAGGGTCAGGCAGATACGCAGTATTTT,TRBV7-2,TRBJ2-3,NA,NA